These 21 T cell receptor beta chains were sequenced from one sample in a study of T cells in women clearing cervical HPV infection. Profiling relied on immunoSEQ multiplex PCR, and the TCRdb table lists in-frame clones only, not all of them. Its listing shows some 20,000 clones. Sequenced input: blood buffy coat. These receptors all stem from a woman aged 18-69 years with a cervical HPV16 infection that either progressed to CIN3+ or cleared (not recorded which).

The CDR3 is CASSLDGANSPLHF. The sequenced part of the CDR3 DNA is TGTGCCAGCAGTCTAGATGGGGCTAATTCACCC. The J gene is TRBJ1-6, the V gene TRBV4-2, with D tentatively TRBD1 (5 bases). The CDR3 extends 3 residues past the end of the read, so its final part is completed from the germline J gene. The ends were cut back, 6 bases at V and 6 bases at J, with 12 bases in the middle. Germline CDR1 reads LGHNA; CDR2 reads YNFKEQ. This CDR3 region has 14 residues.

Points on this clone: The CDR3 end lies 3 residues beyond the end of the read and is filled in from the germline J gene. This chain links TRBV5-3 with TRBJ2-1; 8 nucleotides align to TRBD1. TRBV5-3 falls under the ORF class, with uncertain function. The CDR3 contains 19 residues. Losses at the gene ends were 0 bases for V and 3 bases for J; bases not matched to a gene: 14. CDR3 DNA, as far as it was read: TGTGCCAGAAGCTTGGATTGGGGCCAGGGGGCTAGTGTCTACAATGAG. It translates to CARSLDWGQGASVYNE. The whole CDR3 sequence reads CARSLDWGQGASVYNEQFF.

In regard to this clone: One end of the junction does not line up with germline, which may come from a read error. The sequence runs out 3 residues before the end of the CDR3; the remainder is reconstructed from the germline J gene. The gene calls are TRBV14 and TRBJ2-3; TRBD2 aligns across 7 bases. The germline V gene has CDR1 SGHDN and CDR2 FVKESK. CDR3 length equals 15 residues. The CDR3 protein is CASSHDMTSTDTQYF. The CDR3 bases that were read are TGTGCCAGCAGCCATGATATGACTAGCACCGATACG.

A word on this clone: The sequence runs out 3 residues before the end of the CDR3; the remainder is reconstructed from the germline J gene. The V call is TRBV30, the J call TRBJ2-1; D is undetermined. CDR3 length: 12 amino acids. Germline CDR1 and CDR2: GTSNPN and SVGIG (reference sequence). The V gene lost 1 base and the J gene lost 7 bases, with 8 bases spanning the gap. The sequenced part of the CDR3 DNA is TGTGCCTGGAGTGGGCTAGTGAATGAG. This translates into CAWSGLVNE. The whole CDR3 sequence reads CAWSGLVNEQFF.

Comments on this clone: The read terminates 3 residues ahead of where the CDR3 ends, so the germline J gene completes it. This chain uses TRBV18 with TRBJ2-3; TRBD1 might be the D (5 bases). CDR3 length: 13 residues. V was shortened by 6 bases and J by 1 base, with 8 bases between the two germline ends. Looked up from germline, CDR1 is KGHSH and CDR2 is LQKENI. This CDR3 reads CASSQGGTDTQYF. CDR3 DNA (partial): TGTGCCAGCTCTCAGGGCGGCACAGATACG.

Comments on this clone: Sequencing ends 3 residues short of the CDR3 end; the germline J gene provides the rest. The gene calls are TRBV7-2 and TRBJ1-2, with TRBD1 matching 10 bases. The CDR3 extends over 15 amino acids. Germline V CDR1 and CDR2: SGHTA, FQGNSA. The CDR3 DNA, read in part, is TGTGCCAGCAGCTCCGGGACAGGGGCCCAAGGAGGC. It encodes CASSSGTGAQGG. The CDR3, in full, reads CASSSGTGAQGGYTF.

The CDR3 here is CASSPHGQGHQPQHF. The DNA read from the CDR3 is TGTGCCAGCAGCCCACACGGACAGGGTCATCAGCCC. V usage is TRBV5-6 and J usage is TRBJ1-5, with 8 positions matching TRBD1. The observed sequence ends 3 residues before the CDR3 terminus, with the missing tail filled in from the germline J gene. Germline CDR1 and CDR2: SGHDT and YYEEEE. Trimming at V came to 4 bases and at J to 5 bases, leaving 8 bases not matched to a gene. The CDR3 is 15 residues long.

Worth noting for this clone: The CDR3 extends 3 residues past the end of the read, so its final part is completed from the germline J gene. The chain combines TRBV7-9 with TRBJ2-7; 7 bases agree with TRBD2. The CDR3 length is 10 residues. V dropped 10 bases and J dropped 6; count of bases not matched to a gene: 3. Germline assignment: CDR1 SEHNR and CDR2 FQNEAQ (reference sequence). The sequenced CDR3 bases are TGTGCCACGGGGGGATCCGAG. It codes for CATGGSE. The CDR3, in full, reads CATGGSEQYF. The whole variable domain, remainder taken from reference TRBV7-9 and TRBJ2-7, is DTGVSQNPRHKITKRGQNVTFRCDPISEHNRLYWYRQTLGQGPEFLTYFQNEAQLEKSRLLSDRFSAERPKGSFSTLEIQRTEQGDSAMYLCATGGSEQYFGPGTRLTVT.

This chain's CDR3 is CASSPGLGEETQYF. CDR3 DNA (partial): TGTGCCAGCAGCCCGGGACTAGGCGAAGAGACC. The V gene is TRBV2, the J gene TRBJ2-5, with 8 positions matching TRBD2. The sequenced fragment ends 3 residues before the CDR3 boundary, so the rest is inferred from the germline J gene. The V gene's germline CDR1 is SNHLY and CDR2 FYNNEI. V lost 6 bases to trimming and J lost 3 bases; unmatched junction nucleotides: 6. CDR3 size: 14 residues.

CDR3 bases read: TGTGCCAGCAGCTTAGGCCACACAGGGGAG. This sequence encodes CASSLGHTGE. The CDR3 reads in full as CASSLGHTGEAFF. The chain carries TRBV11-2 and TRBJ1-1; 7 bases fit TRBD1. The read halts 3 residues ahead of the CDR3 end, with the missing end drawn from the germline J gene. The CDR3 has 13 amino acids. Germline assignment: CDR1 SGHAT and CDR2 FQNNGV. The full variable domain, completed using reference TRBV11-2 and TRBJ1-1, is EAGVAQSPRYKIIEKRQSVAFWCNPISGHATLYWYQQILGQGPKLLIQFQNNGVVDDSQLPKDRFSAERLKGVDSTLKIQPAKLEDSAVYLCASSLGHTGEAFFGQGTRLTVV.

A remark on this clone: The CDR3 extends 3 residues past the end of the read, so its final part is completed from the germline J gene. This chain joins TRBV5-1 and TRBJ1-1; D is perhaps TRBD1 (5 bases). Looked up from germline, CDR1 is SGHRS and CDR2 is YFSETQ. The ends were cut back, 3 bases at V and 4 bases at J, with 16 bases in the middle. This CDR3 spans 15 amino acids. CDR3 region: CASSWDSPGGTEAFF. The DNA read from the CDR3 is TGCGCCAGCAGCTGGGACTCCCCAGGCGGCACTGAA.

For this clone: The read terminates 3 residues before the CDR3 end, so the remaining end is supplied by the germline J gene. This chain links TRBV2 with TRBJ2-2; 7 bases line up with TRBD1. Looked up from germline, CDR1 is SNHLY and CDR2 is FYNNEI. The CDR3 length is 17 residues. The J segment lost 2 bases and the V segment lost 2 bases, leaving 8 bases of the junction unmatched. This CDR3 is CASSEPPTGPNTGELFF. The covered CDR3 bases are TGTGCCAGCAGTGAACCCCCGACAGGGCCCAACACCGGGGAG.

Concerning this clone itself: The read is 3 residues too short to cover the CDR3 end, so that end is filled in from the germline J gene. The rearrangement joins TRBV12-3 or TRBV12-4 to TRBJ1-4; 9 bases map to TRBD1. Unmatched junction bases numbered 5, after V lost 5 bases and J lost 7 bases. The CDR3 is 14 amino acids. The CDR3 region is CASSGDREGEKLFF. Incomplete CDR3 DNA: TGTGCCAGCAGTGGGGACAGGGAGGGTGAAAAA.

As concerns this clone: The read comes to an end 3 residues before the CDR3 does, leaving the germline J gene to fill in the end. This rearrangement joins TRBV18 to TRBJ1-1, with a possible D match to TRBD1 (5 bases). The germline V and J ends were trimmed by 3 bases and 5 bases, with 13 bases remaining between them. Germline V gives CDR1 KGHSH, CDR2 LQKENI. The CDR3 sequence is 14 residues long. The chain's CDR3 is CASSPRQPPTEAFF. CDR3 DNA, as far as it was read: TGTGCCAGCTCACCCCGACAGCCTCCAACTGAA.

As to this clone: From the germline J gene comes the end of the CDR3, since the read stops 3 residues before it. The rearrangement links TRBV29-1 to TRBJ2-1; 8 bases line up with TRBD1. J was trimmed by 4 bases and V by 3 bases; bases with no gene match: 5. Per germline, CDR1 SQVTM and CDR2 ANQGSEA. This CDR3 contains 14 residues. CDR3 region: CSVEARGLYNEQFF. The covered CDR3 bases are TGCAGCGTTGAGGCCAGGGGGCTTTACAATGAG.

The CDR3: CASSRDRGRRTGELFF. The DNA read from the CDR3 is TGCGCCAGCAGCCGAGACAGGGGCCGTAGGACCGGGGAG. The gene calls are TRBV4-1 and TRBJ2-2, with TRBD1 matching 8 bases. The sequence runs out 3 residues before the end of the CDR3; the remainder is reconstructed from the germline J gene. J lost 5 bases, V lost 4 bases, and 9 bases had no gene match. This CDR3 is built from 16 residues. Per the germline V gene, CDR1 is MGHRA and CDR2 is YSYEKL.

Remarks on this clone: The read ends 3 residues shy of where the CDR3 ends; the end is completed using the germline J gene. The chain carries TRBV5-4 and TRBJ1-2; D is perhaps TRBD1 (6 bases). The CDR3 has 15 residues. Looked up from germline, CDR1 is SGHNT and CDR2 is YYREEE (reference sequence). CDR3 in amino acids: CASSLASNRVAGYTF. The sequenced CDR3 bases are TGTGCCAGCAGCTTGGCCAGCAACAGGGTTGCAGGC.

Worth noting for this clone: Compared with germline, one end of the junction differs, possibly owing to a read error. The read falls 3 residues short of the CDR3 end, and the missing part is taken from the germline J gene. The rearrangement links TRBV7-7 to TRBJ2-2; D gene uncertain. The CDR3 has 16 amino acids. Germline CDR1 is SSHAT and CDR2 is FNYEAQ (reference sequence). The part of the CDR3 DNA that was read is TGTGCTAGCAGCATCACACCCAATTCGAACACCGGGGAG. This encodes CASSITPNSNTGE. The CDR3 as a whole reads CASSITPNSNTGELFF.

On this clone: The CDR3 extends 3 residues past the end of the read, so its final part is completed from the germline J gene. The chain uses TRBV6-2 or TRBV6-3 and TRBJ2-7; 11 bases align to TRBD1. The CDR3 is 13 residues long. Germline V CDR1 and CDR2: MNHEY, SVGEGT. The J segment lost 3 bases and the V segment lost 6 bases, leaving 1 base of the junction unmatched. CDR3 bases read: TGTGCCAGCAGGGGGACAGGGGGCTACGAG. Translating it yields CASRGTGGYE. The CDR3 as a whole reads CASRGTGGYEQYF.

On this clone itself: The read halts 3 residues ahead of the CDR3 end, with the missing end drawn from the germline J gene. The chain joins TRBV7-3 to TRBJ2-3, with TRBD2 as a possible D gene (6 bases). The length of the CDR3 is 15 residues. V shed 6 bases and J shed 0 bases, with 13 bases lying between them. Germline V lookup: CDR1 SGHTA, CDR2 FQGTGA. CDR3: CASRDSGMSTDTQYF. The covered CDR3 bases are TGTGCCAGCAGAGATAGCGGAATGAGCACAGATACG.

A word on this clone: The sequenced fragment ends 3 residues before the CDR3 boundary, so the rest is inferred from the germline J gene. The genes are TRBV19 and TRBJ1-2; D not resolved. From germline, CDR1 is LNHDA and CDR2 SQIVND (reference sequence). The CDR3 extends over 17 amino acids. The part of the CDR3 DNA that was read is TGTGCCAGTAGGAGGACTAGCGGGTCCAGCTCCTACAATGAC. Amino acid sequence: CASRRTSGSSSYND. The whole CDR3 is CASRRTSGSSSYNDYTF.